Listed below are T cell receptor beta chains from one sample, sequenced in a study of blood T cell repertoires in COVID-19. Profiling relied on immunoSEQ multiplex PCR, and the TCRdb table lists in-frame clones only, not all of them. The repertoire holds more than 120,000 clones, with over 70% as singletons. The sequenced material came from PBMCs or T cells enriched from blood (not recorded which). The receptors were sampled from a man aged 45 to 65 in a cohort exposed to, infected with or recovered from COVID-19 (not recorded which). The CDR3 runs from the conserved cysteine through the conserved F or W. Fields, in order: V gene, CDR3 length, CDR3 protein.

TRBV5-1	16	CASSLPTDRGNTEAFF
TRBV28	16	CASSFAEFATNEKLFF
TRBV5-5	15	CASSLEGVSYNEQFF
TRBV7-2	15	CASSRGQTNENTQYF
TRBV7-3	18	CASSSPFLRQTTQETQYF
TRBV11-1	16	CASSLEGQGGIYEQYF
TRBV7-2	14	CASSLDVRVSGYTF
TRBV7-8	14	CASSSTGWGYGYTF
TRBV7-7	17	CASSLGRLGEGRETQYF
TRBV30	15	CAWSVWGQINEKLFF
TRBV2	14	CASSLRQNSYEQYF
TRBV29-1	17	CSVEGVGGETPSYEQYF
TRBV11-3	15	CASSSLPPIDGELFF
TRBV5-8	15	CASSLLSSAPLEQYF
TRBV27	15	CASSLGGYSNQPQHF
TRBV18	15	CASSKQGGSTDTQYF
TRBV13	15	CASSLRTGRNSPLHF
TRBV7-9	15	CASSLARGYQETQYF
TRBV5-5	15	CASRAQADRSYEQYF
TRBV7-2	14	CASSLNRGREKLFF
TRBV7-2	15	CASSPDRASYNEQFF
TRBV10-3	17	CAIRTSGGASSTDTQYF
TRBV7-9	16	CASSLGYRAMNTEAFF
TRBV3-1/TRBV3-2	18	CASSQDRTSGRAPGAQYF
TRBV13	16	CASSLGQGASGNTIYF
TRBV25-1	13	CASSVGGTGELFF
TRBV4-1	18	CASSPPSGQGEFTDTQYF
TRBV5-6	14	CASRKQNSGNTIYF
TRBV3-1/TRBV3-2	15	CASSQVGLPNGELFF
TRBV19	14	CASTGQAGNQPQHF
TRBV11-2	16	CASSPDDRAIQSEQYF
TRBV7-2	15	CASSPRRTGAYEQYF
TRBV28	15	CAWAAGIGLRNEQFF
TRBV5-1	17	CASSSPPSGGLYNEQFF
TRBV10-3	15	CAISSSGSYTDTQYF
TRBV5-6	15	CASSQLATDYNEQFF
TRBV9	15	CASSLKDRGDYEQYF
TRBV27	16	CASSSGLAGGDNEQFF
TRBV5-1	14	CASSLDSRGETQYF
TRBV27	12	CASSLLQETQYF
TRBV5-6	16	CASSLLRREGPHEQYF
TRBV11-3	11	CASSSRGEQFF
TRBV28	16	CASSFGLAEINYEQYF